This passage covers 23 T cell receptor beta chains from one sample sequenced in a study of shared clonotypes between healthy human individuals. Using immunoSEQ multiplex PCR, the repertoire was profiled, and TCRdb retains in-frame clones only, with some absent. The sample shows roughly 2.5 million clones, approximately 94% of them seen only once. Sequences were obtained from naive CD4+ T cells sorted from blood. Subset here: CD45RA+ positively selected. The receptors here all came from a man aged 18 to 29 in good health.

Concerning this clone: Other DNA sequences in the sample encode the same CDR3. The genes are TRBV5-1 and TRBJ2-1; no firm D call. Germline CDR1 and CDR2: SGHRS and YFSETQ. This CDR3 has 11 residues. V gave up 4 bases and J gave up 5 bases, with 4 bases separating them. CDR3 nucleotides: TGCGCCAGCAGCCTAGACAATGAGCAGTTCTTC. This gives the protein CASSLDNEQFF.

This clone was detected only once. The chain couples TRBV12-5 to TRBJ2-7; the match to TRBD2 covers 8 bases. The CDR3 has 17 amino acids. Per the germline V gene, CDR1 is LGHNT and CDR2 is FRNRAP. The V and J ends lost 0 bases and 3 bases, in that order; junction bases with no gene match: 10. The CDR3 coding sequence is TGTGCTAGTGGTTTGGTACTCGGGGCGGGAGGTCGCTACGAGCAGTACTTC. Its translation is CASGLVLGAGGRYEQYF.

The V and J genes are TRBV19 and TRBJ2-7; D not certain. The CDR3 totals 14 residues. Trimming took 1 base from V and 2 from J, leaving 9 bases between them. Germline V gene sequence: CDR1 LNHDA, CDR2 SQIVND (reference sequence). Here the CDR3 reads CASSIAPGTYEQYF. The DNA of the CDR3 is TGTGCCAGTAGTATAGCTCCGGGTACCTACGAGCAGTACTTC. Together with reference TRBV19 and TRBJ2-7, the CDR3 gives the full variable domain: DGGITQSPKYLFRKEGQNVTLSCEQNLNHDAMYWYRQDPGQGLRLIYYSQIVNDFQKGDIAEGYSVSREKKESFPLTVTSAQKNPTAFYLCASSIAPGTYEQYFGPGTRLTVT.

This chain uses TRBV7-9 with TRBJ2-5, with 11 bases that match TRBD1. The CDR3 loop spans 15 amino acids. Trimming took 4 bases from V and 8 from J; bases not matched to a gene: 9. CDR1 and CDR2 from the germline V gene are SEHNR and FQNEAQ (reference sequence). The CDR3 loop reads CASSYGQGAIETQYF. DNA for the CDR3: TGTGCCAGCAGCTACGGACAGGGGGCGATCGAAACCCAGTACTTC.

The count of this clone is one. The CDR3: CASSLSYGTGSTYEQYF. The CDR3 nucleotides read TGTGCCAGCAGCTTAAGCTATGGGACAGGGAGTACCTACGAGCAGTACTTC. The rearrangement uses TRBV5-6 and TRBJ2-7, with 9 bases identical to TRBD1. J lost 2 bases, V lost 2 bases, and 11 bases had no gene match. The CDR3 sequence is 17 residues long. Germline CDR1 is SGHDT and CDR2 is YYEEEE.

This sequence joins TRBV2 and TRBJ2-3, with no clear D. Germline CDR1 and CDR2: SNHLY and FYNNEI. The V end lost 7 bases, the J end lost 4 bases, and 15 bases lay between the germline ends. The CDR3 extends over 14 amino acids. The CDR3 nucleotides are TGTGCCAGCAATACCAATGGGCGCGCAGATACGCAGTATTTT. Its translation is CASNTNGRADTQYF.

The sample holds one count of this clone. Other DNA sequences in this specimen translate into the identical CDR3. The CDR3 region is CASSLVGTSGQETQYF. CDR3 nucleotides: TGCGCCAGCAGCTTGGTGGGGACTAGCGGCCAAGAGACCCAGTACTTC. V gene TRBV5-1 combines with J gene TRBJ2-5, with TRBD2 matching over 11 bases. The V gene end was trimmed by 0 bases and the J gene end by 1 base; junction bases not matched to a gene: 2. This CDR3 has 16 amino acids. Germline-derived CDR1 and CDR2 are SGHRS and YFSETQ.

The chain uses TRBV5-1 and TRBJ2-4; 7 positions agree with TRBD2. The length of the CDR3 is 16 residues. Germline V gene sequence: CDR1 SGHRS, CDR2 YFSETQ. Trimming took 4 bases from V and 0 from J; bases not matched to a gene: 7. CDR3 in DNA: TGCGCCAGCAGCGGGGCTAGCGGATTAGCCAAAAACATTCAGTACTTC. It is translated as CASSGASGLAKNIQYF. Supplemented by reference TRBV5-1 and TRBJ2-4, the full variable domain reads KAGVTQTPRYLIKTRGQQVTLSCSPISGHRSVSWYQQTPGQGLQFLFEYFSETQRNKGNFPGRFSGRQFSNSRSEMNVSTLELGDSALYLCASSGASGLAKNIQYFGAGTRLSVL.

The chain combines TRBV10-1 with TRBJ2-3; D is undetermined. V lost 3 bases and J 3 bases, leaving 10 bases between the germline ends. The CDR3 loop spans 14 amino acids. Germline CDR1 is WNHNN and CDR2 is SYGVQD (reference sequence). Written as DNA, the CDR3 is TGCGCCAGCAGTGATAAGGGTTTAACAGATACGCAGTATTTT. Translating gives CASSDKGLTDTQYF.

For the CDR3, the DNA is TGTGCCAGCTCAATACAGGGTAACGAACTGTTTTTT. Translating it yields CASSIQGNELFF. The genes are TRBV18 and TRBJ1-4; D is possibly TRBD1 (6 bases). The CDR3 covers 12 residues. Per germline, CDR1 KGHSH and CDR2 LQKENI. Trimming took off 5 bases at V and 12 bases at J, with 13 bases between the two ends.

The chain uses TRBV7-8 and TRBJ2-7, with D possibly TRBD1 on 7 matching bases. Germline V gene sequence: CDR1 SGHVS, CDR2 FQNEAQ. CDR3 length equals 16 residues. V lost 0 bases and J lost 4, with 16 bases in between. For the CDR3, the DNA is TGTGCCAGCAGCTTAGCGCAGGGGGGAGGCCCTTACGAGCAGTACTTC. This codes for CASSLAQGGGPYEQYF.

V gene TRBV19 combines with J gene TRBJ2-5; unclear D gene. The CDR3 is 15 amino acids. V lost 1 base and J 0 bases, leaving 9 bases between the germline ends. Germline assignment: CDR1 LNHDA and CDR2 SQIVND (reference sequence). CDR3: CASSIGRSYQETQYF. The CDR3 nucleotides read TGTGCCAGTAGTATAGGACGGTCTTACCAAGAGACCCAGTACTTC.

V is TRBV4-1 and J is TRBJ2-1; 8 bases are a match to TRBD2. Per germline, CDR1 MGHRA and CDR2 YSYEKL. V dropped 3 bases and J dropped 2; count of bases not matched to a gene: 15. CDR3 length equals 19 residues. DNA of the CDR3: TGCGCCAGCAGCCACCAGGGAGCGGGAGTAAGGGGCGCCTACAATGAGCAGTTCTTC. It yields the protein CASSHQGAGVRGAYNEQFF.

This chain joins TRBV27 and TRBJ2-3, with 7 bases matching TRBD2. Germline CDR1 reads MNHEY; CDR2 reads SMNVEV (reference sequence). CDR3 length: 13 amino acids. The V gene end was trimmed by 6 bases and the J gene end by 0 bases; junction bases not matched to a gene: 0. The CDR3 DNA sequence: TGTGCCAGCAGAGCGGGGAGCACAGATACGCAGTATTTT. Its translation is CASRAGSTDTQYF.

V and J are TRBV27 and TRBJ1-2; D is uncertain. The CDR3 has 13 residues. CDR1 MNHEY and CDR2 SMNVEV come from the germline V gene (reference sequence). V was shortened by 4 bases and J by 1 base, with 7 bases between the two germline ends. This chain's CDR3 is CASSSKDNYGYTF. CDR3 bases: TGTGCCAGCAGTTCAAAGGATAACTATGGCTACACCTTC.

The chain joins TRBV5-5 to TRBJ2-1; 9 bases align to TRBD2. This CDR3 is built from 14 residues. The J segment lost 8 bases and the V segment lost 4 bases, leaving 7 bases of the junction unmatched. Germline lookup yields CDR1 SGHKS and CDR2 YYEKEE (reference sequence). The DNA of the CDR3 is TGTGCCAGCAGCCGTATAGCGGGAGTTGATGAGCAGTTCTTC. It encodes CASSRIAGVDEQFF.

The chain links TRBV6-5 to TRBJ2-7; D might be TRBD2 (6 bases). CDR3 length: 13 amino acids. Germline-derived CDR1 and CDR2 are MNHEY and SVGAGI. The V and J ends lost 10 bases and 4 bases respectively, with 17 bases between them. CDR3 nucleotides: TGTGCCACCCGGGACTCTCGAACATACGAGCAGTACTTC. It encodes CATRDSRTYEQYF.

The chain joins TRBV2 to TRBJ2-5; unclear D gene. The V and J ends lost 2 bases and 1 base respectively, with 11 bases between them. The V gene's germline CDR1 is SNHLY and CDR2 FYNNEI. CDR3 length: 15 amino acids. CDR3 nucleotide sequence: TGTGCCAGCAGTGAATGGCACATTAGCCAAGAGACCCAGTACTTC. It is translated as CASSEWHISQETQYF.

A note on this clone: This may be a read error, as it is one base from a much larger clone. The same CDR3 arises from other DNA sequences in this sample as well. The V gene is TRBV5-8, the J gene TRBJ2-5; unclear D gene. V lost 2 bases to trimming and J lost 3 bases, with 2 bases between them. The CDR3 covers 11 residues. In germline, CDR1 is SGHTS, CDR2 YDEGEE. The CDR3 here is CASSLEETQYF. As DNA, the CDR3 is TGTGCCAGCAGCTTAGAAGAGACCCAGTACTTC.

To note about this clone: Other DNA sequences in the sample encode the same CDR3. V is TRBV7-9 and J is TRBJ1-2; 7 bases are shared with TRBD1. The trim removed 3 bases at V and 3 bases at J, leaving 4 bases unmatched. Germline CDR1 and CDR2: SEHNR and FQNEAQ (reference sequence). This CDR3 contains 14 residues. This CDR3 reads CASSFGTADYGYTF. DNA of the CDR3: TGTGCCAGCAGCTTTGGGACAGCAGACTATGGCTACACCTTC.

CDR3 DNA sequence: TGTGCCAGCAGCTTATGGGGGAACACTGAAGCTTTCTTT. Translated, it gives CASSLWGNTEAFF. The chain couples TRBV7-3 to TRBJ1-1; unclear D gene. The germline V and J ends were trimmed by 2 bases and 1 base, with 5 bases remaining between them. This CDR3 has 13 residues. CDR1 and CDR2 (germline): SGHTA, FQGTGA.

The chain carries TRBV6-6 and TRBJ2-5; TRBD2 matches at 10 bases. V dropped 5 bases and J dropped 4; count of bases not matched to a gene: 10. The CDR3 runs 16 residues. The germline V gene encodes CDR1 MNHNY and CDR2 SVGAGI (reference sequence). The chain's CDR3 is CASSPREREGRETQYF. The CDR3 nucleotides are TGTGCCAGCAGTCCCCGGGAGCGGGAGGGGCGAGAGACCCAGTACTTC.

This clone showed up just a few times. The rearrangement joins TRBV18 to TRBJ2-7; D could derive from TRBD1 or TRBD2 (5 bases each). V was shortened by 2 bases and J by 2 bases, with 13 bases between the two germline ends. CDR1 and CDR2 from the germline V gene are KGHSH and LQKENI. CDR3 length: 15 amino acids. The CDR3 DNA sequence: TGTGCCAGCTCACCAAAGGGGACGGACACCTACGAGCAGTACTTC. Its protein is CASSPKGTDTYEQYF.